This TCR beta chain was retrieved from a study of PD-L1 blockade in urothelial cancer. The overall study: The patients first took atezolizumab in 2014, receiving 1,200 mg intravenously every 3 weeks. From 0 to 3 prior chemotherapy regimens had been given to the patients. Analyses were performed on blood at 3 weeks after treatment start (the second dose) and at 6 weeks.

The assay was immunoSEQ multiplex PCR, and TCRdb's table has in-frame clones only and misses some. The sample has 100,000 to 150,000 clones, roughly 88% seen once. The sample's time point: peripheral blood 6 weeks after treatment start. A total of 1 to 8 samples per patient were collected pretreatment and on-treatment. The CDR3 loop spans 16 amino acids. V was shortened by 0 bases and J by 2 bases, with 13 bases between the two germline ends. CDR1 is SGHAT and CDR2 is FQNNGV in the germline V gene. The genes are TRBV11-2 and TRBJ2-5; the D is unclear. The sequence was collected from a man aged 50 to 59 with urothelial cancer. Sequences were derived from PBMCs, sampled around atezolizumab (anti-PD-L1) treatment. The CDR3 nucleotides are TGTGCCAGCAGCTTAGAGTCCAGGCGACAACAAGAGACCCAGTACTTC. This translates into CASSLESRRQQETQYF.